Presented here are 24 T cell receptor beta chains from one specimen sequenced in a study of CD8+ T cells in alopecia areata. Treatment indicated: oral pan-JAK inhibitor, 5-10 mg twice daily. Patients with alopecia areata provided lesional scalp punch biopsies as well as peripheral blood. Sequencing templates came from extracted RNA that was reverse transcribed into cDNA. Profiled with immunoSEQ multiplex PCR; TCRdb holds only in-frame clones, not every one. The sample yields approximately 7,600 clones, 64% seen once. The material was skin, obtained at week 4, from a patient treated with tofacitinib. Receptor source: a human donor with alopecia areata.

This clone was seen only a few times. The chain joins TRBV7-9 to TRBJ2-1, with TRBD2 identical over 11 bases. V lost 0 bases to trimming and J lost 3 bases; unmatched junction nucleotides: 1. This CDR3 spans 16 amino acids. Germline assignment: CDR1 SEHNR and CDR2 FQNEAQ (reference sequence). The CDR3 region is CASSLATSGIYNEQFF. CDR3 bases: TGTGCCAGCAGCTTAGCGACTAGCGGGATCTACAATGAGCAGTTCTTC.

This chain uses TRBV28 with TRBJ2-1; 11 nucleotides agree with TRBD2. CDR1 is MDHEN and CDR2 is SYDVKM in the germline V gene. J lost 3 bases, V lost 5 bases, and 9 bases had no gene match. This CDR3 comprises 17 residues. CDR3 in DNA: TGTGCCAGCAGTACCCAAATAGCGGGAGGGTTCTACAATGAGCAGTTCTTC. Its translation is CASSTQIAGGFYNEQFF.

The chain has TRBV29-1 and TRBJ2-7; 8 bases are a match to TRBD2. Trimming took 7 bases from V and 6 from J; bases not matched to a gene: 11. CDR1 is SQVTM, CDR2 ANQGSEA, per germline. CDR3 length: 13 amino acids. CDR3 loop: CSAGGDSTFEQYF. CDR3 nucleotides: TGCAGCGCCGGGGGGGATTCCACCTTCGAGCAGTACTTC.

This clone was counted a few times. The chain joins TRBV6-6 to TRBJ2-1; 7 bases are a match to TRBD1. The ends lost 4 bases at V and 9 bases at J; junction bases unmatched: 15. CDR3 length: 16 amino acids. Germline V CDR1 and CDR2: MNHNY, SVGAGI (reference sequence). The CDR3 DNA follows: TGTGCCAGCAGTTCCGGGACAGAACTTATTACCGCTGAGCAGTTCTTC. Amino acids: CASSSGTELITAEQFF.

This clone was seen a handful of times. CDR3 region: CSVTGQMNTEAFF. The CDR3 DNA sequence: TGCAGCGTTACGGGACAGATGAACACTGAAGCTTTCTTT. The chain carries TRBV29-1 and TRBJ1-1, with 7 bases matching TRBD1. The germline CDR1 and CDR2 sequences are SQVTM and ANQGSEA. With 5 bases clipped from V and 0 bases from J, the junction kept 3 bases outside the gene matches. The CDR3 has 13 residues.

The CDR3 reads CASSLDRGRNNEQFF. As DNA, the CDR3 is TGTGCCAGCAGCTTGGACAGGGGGCGCAACAATGAGCAGTTCTTC. The rearrangement links TRBV5-4 to TRBJ2-1; 9 positions match TRBD1. Germline lookup yields CDR1 SGHNT and CDR2 YYREEE (reference sequence). The CDR3 runs to 15 residues. The V and J ends lost 0 bases and 5 bases, in that order; junction bases with no gene match: 3.

The rearrangement joins TRBV10-3 to TRBJ1-2, with D possibly being TRBD1 (5 bases). V dropped 10 bases and J dropped 8 bases, with 20 bases sitting between them. CDR3 size: 13 residues. Germline CDR1 is ENHRY and CDR2 is SYGVKD. CDR3: CATQTSGRFGYTF. The CDR3 DNA reads TGTGCCACCCAAACCTCGGGGCGCTTCGGCTACACCTTC.

The chain couples TRBV2 to TRBJ1-4, with TRBD1 matching over 7 bases. The CDR3 consists of 14 residues. CDR1 and CDR2 from the germline V gene are SNHLY and FYNNEI. The junction had 3 bases not matched to a gene; V was cut back by 7 bases and J by 1 base. The CDR3: CASKGARTNEKLFF. The CDR3 DNA sequence: TGTGCCAGCAAGGGGGCGAGAACTAATGAAAAACTGTTTTTT.

The chain links TRBV18 to TRBJ1-2; TRBD1 is a possible D gene (6 bases). Germline V CDR1 and CDR2: KGHSH, LQKENI. CDR3 length: 16 amino acids. The V gene lost 2 bases and the J gene lost 7 bases, with 20 bases spanning the gap. CDR3 residues: CASSPEFNRAYLGYTF. The CDR3, as DNA: TGTGCCAGCTCACCAGAGTTTAACAGGGCATATCTTGGCTACACCTTC.

The J gene is TRBJ2-5, the V gene TRBV2; the D is unclear. The length of the CDR3 is 12 residues. V was trimmed by 2 bases and J by 5 bases, leaving 6 bases between them. The germline CDR1 and CDR2 sequences are SNHLY and FYNNEI. CDR3 nucleotide sequence: TGTGCCAGCAGTGAACTGGGGGAGACCCAGTACTTC. It is translated as CASSELGETQYF. The whole variable domain, filled in from reference TRBV2 and TRBJ2-5, reads EPEVTQTPSHQVTQMGQEVILRCVPISNHLYFYWYRQILGQKVEFLVSFYNNEISEKSEIFDDQFSVERPDGSNFTLKIRSTKLEDSAMYFCASSELGETQYFGPGTRLLVL.

By share, this clone ranks as medium-sized. J is TRBJ2-1 and V is TRBV7-3, with D tentatively TRBD2 (5 bases). Trimming took off 3 bases at V and 9 bases at J, with 15 bases between the two ends. The CDR3 totals 14 residues. Germline V gives CDR1 SGHTA, CDR2 FQGTGA. For the CDR3, the DNA is TGTGCCAGCAGCTTGGACTCACTGAGGAGTGAGCAGTTCTTC. This translates into CASSLDSLRSEQFF.

The chain is built from TRBV28 and TRBJ2-7, with D perhaps matching TRBD2 (6 bases). Trimming stripped 5 bases from V and 10 bases from J, with 33 bases between. There are 18 residues in the CDR3. The germline V gene encodes CDR1 MDHEN and CDR2 SYDVKM. Written as DNA, the CDR3 is TGTGCCAGCAGTCCCCATTGGCTCGACCTGGGACTCCAGTTTTTTCAGTACTTC. It specifies CASSPHWLDLGLQFFQYF.

The rearrangement links TRBV19 to TRBJ1-5; TRBD1 agrees at 9 bases. The J segment lost 1 base and the V segment lost 4 bases, leaving 5 bases of the junction unmatched. This CDR3 spans 16 amino acids. The germline V gene encodes CDR1 LNHDA and CDR2 SQIVND (reference sequence). CDR3 region: CASSTTGGFSNQPQHF. The CDR3 DNA sequence: TGTGCCAGTAGTACCACAGGGGGCTTCAGCAATCAGCCCCAGCATTTT.

V usage is TRBV25-1 and J usage is TRBJ2-5; TRBD1 is a possible D gene (5 bases). CDR3 length: 13 residues. Trimming cost V 3 bases and J 5 bases, with 10 bases left between them. In germline, CDR1 is MGHDK, CDR2 SYGVNS. The CDR3 is CASSDREGETQYF. The CDR3 nucleotides read TGTGCCAGCAGTGACAGGGAAGGGGAGACCCAGTACTTC.

This sequence joins TRBV6-9 and TRBJ1-4; no firm D call. The CDR3 is 15 amino acids. Germline assignment: CDR1 MNHGY and CDR2 SVAAGI. The germline V and J ends were trimmed by 4 bases and 7 bases, with 16 bases remaining between them. DNA of the CDR3: TGTGCCAGCAGTTTATCAGCAGCCCTGGGTGAAAAACTGTTTTTT. Translating gives CASSLSAALGEKLFF.

The V call is TRBV5-1, the J call TRBJ2-5, with 11 bases lining up with TRBD1. Per the germline V gene, CDR1 is SGHRS and CDR2 is YFSETQ. The CDR3 length is 15 residues. The J segment lost 11 bases and the V segment lost 4 bases, leaving 13 bases of the junction unmatched. Here the CDR3 reads CASSVDWTGGFVQYF. CDR3 in DNA: TGCGCCAGCAGCGTCGACTGGACAGGGGGCTTCGTGCAGTACTTC.

Turning to this clone: Because the CDR3's place on the DNA is in doubt, the DNA is left out and the CDR3 is given as listed by TCRdb. V gene TRBV7-6 combines with J gene TRBJ2-1; the table's D gene call, TRBD1, was not cross checked with the DNA. CDR1 and CDR2 (germline): SGHVS, FNYEAQ. Termini included, the CDR3 measures 14 amino acids. Here the CDR3 reads CASSLVSGQGEQFF.

This clone was seen just once. The chain links TRBV5-1 to TRBJ2-6, with TRBD2 identical over 7 bases. The junction had 6 bases not matched to a gene; V was cut back by 2 bases and J by 7 bases. This CDR3 has 15 amino acids. Germline CDR1 and CDR2: SGHRS and YFSETQ. The CDR3 here is CASSLLAIEANVLTF. The CDR3 nucleotides are TGCGCCAGCAGCTTACTAGCGATCGAAGCCAACGTCCTGACTTTC.

The genes are TRBV9 and TRBJ2-7, with 10 positions matching TRBD2. CDR3 length: 16 amino acids. Germline V gives CDR1 SGDLS, CDR2 YYNGEE. With 0 bases clipped from V and 5 bases from J, the junction kept 8 bases outside the gene matches. DNA for the CDR3: TGTGCCAGCAGCGTAGACCTGGGACTAGCGAATCACGAGCAGTACTTC. This sequence encodes CASSVDLGLANHEQYF.

V gene TRBV4-1 combines with J gene TRBJ1-2; D gene uncertain. Trimming stripped 3 bases from V and 0 bases from J, with 11 bases between. Germline CDR1 reads MGHRA; CDR2 reads YSYEKL. CDR3 length: 15 amino acids. The CDR3 DNA sequence: TGCGCCAGCAGCCATAACGTCCTAGCTAACTATGGCTACACCTTC. Encoded protein: CASSHNVLANYGYTF.

The chain recombines TRBV21-1 with TRBJ2-3; TRBD2, the table's D call, lacks a check against the DNA. TRBV21-1 corresponds to a pseudogene. This CDR3 comprises 17 residues. CDR3 loop: CASSRTSGRAGTDTQYF. The CDR3 DNA follows: TGTGCCAGCAGCAGAACTAGCGGGAGGGCGGGGACAGATACGCAGTATTTT.

The CDR3 loop reads CASSLNSRAGELFF. The CDR3 region has the DNA TGTGCCAGCAGCTTAAATAGTAGAGCCGGGGAGCTGTTTTTT. V usage is TRBV7-9 and J usage is TRBJ2-2; no clear D gene. Per germline, CDR1 SEHNR and CDR2 FQNEAQ (reference sequence). Trimming cost V 2 bases and J 6 bases, with 10 bases left between them. There are 14 residues in the CDR3.

This clone has more than one count but fewer than ten. The chain carries TRBV7-2 and TRBJ1-2; 9 nucleotides match TRBD1. V gave up 5 bases and J gave up 4 bases; unmatched junction bases: 11. The germline CDR1 and CDR2 sequences are SGHTA and FQGNSA. The CDR3 extends over 16 amino acids. The CDR3 region has the DNA TGTGCCAGCAGCCAGTTACCGGGGACAGGGTTCTATGGCTACACCTTC. Residues: CASSQLPGTGFYGYTF. Using reference TRBV7-2 and TRBJ1-2 for the parts outside the CDR3, the full variable domain is GAGVSQSPSNKVTEKGKDVELRCDPISGHTALYWYRQSLGQGLEFLIYFQGNSAPDKSGLPSDRFSAERTGGSVSTLTIQRTQQEDSAVYLCASSQLPGTGFYGYTFGSGTRLTVV.

The chain has TRBV7-3 and TRBJ1-2, with a tentative D call TRBD1 (5 bases). Germline lookup yields CDR1 SGHTA and CDR2 FQGTGA. This CDR3 region has 15 residues. V lost 0 bases, J lost 5 bases, and 13 bases lay in between. The CDR3 reads CASSLTLGEEYGYTF. CDR3 in DNA: TGTGCCAGCAGCTTAACGTTGGGGGAGGAATATGGCTACACCTTC.